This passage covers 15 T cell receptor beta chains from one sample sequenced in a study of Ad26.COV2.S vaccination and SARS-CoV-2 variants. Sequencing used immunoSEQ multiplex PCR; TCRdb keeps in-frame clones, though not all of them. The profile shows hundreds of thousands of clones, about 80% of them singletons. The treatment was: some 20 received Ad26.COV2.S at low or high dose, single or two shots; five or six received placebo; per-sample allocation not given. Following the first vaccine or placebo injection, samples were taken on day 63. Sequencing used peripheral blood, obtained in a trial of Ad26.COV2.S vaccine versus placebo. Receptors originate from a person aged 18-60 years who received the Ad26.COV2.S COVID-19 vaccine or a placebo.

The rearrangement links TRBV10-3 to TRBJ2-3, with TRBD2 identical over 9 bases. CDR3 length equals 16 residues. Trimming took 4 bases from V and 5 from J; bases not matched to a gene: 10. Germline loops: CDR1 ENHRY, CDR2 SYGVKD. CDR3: CAISGDSGRLGDTQYF. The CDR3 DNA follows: TGTGCCATCAGTGGGGATAGCGGGAGACTGGGAGATACGCAGTATTTT.

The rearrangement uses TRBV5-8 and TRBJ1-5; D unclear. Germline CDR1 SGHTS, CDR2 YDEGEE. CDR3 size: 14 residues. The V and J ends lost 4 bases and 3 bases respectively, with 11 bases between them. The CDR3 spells CASSGGRLNQPQHF. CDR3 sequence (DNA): TGTGCCAGCAGCGGCGGACGGCTCAATCAGCCCCAGCATTTT.

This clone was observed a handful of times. The CDR3 nucleotides read TGTGCCAGCAGCCAACTACAGACTGGGCAGCAAGGCTACACCTTC. Its translation is CASSQLQTGQQGYTF. The V and J genes are TRBV3-1 (or the pseudogene TRBV3-2) and TRBJ1-2; D ambiguous. This CDR3 comprises 15 residues. The germline V gene encodes CDR1 LGHDT and CDR2 YNNKEL (reference sequence). Trimming stripped 2 bases from V and 8 bases from J, with 18 bases between.

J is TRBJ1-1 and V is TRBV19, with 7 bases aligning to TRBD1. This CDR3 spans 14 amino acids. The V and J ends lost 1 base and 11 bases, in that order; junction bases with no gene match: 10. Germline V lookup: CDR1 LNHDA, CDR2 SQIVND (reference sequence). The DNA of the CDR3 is TGTGCCAGTAGTATAGTGCAGGGGGGTCGAAGGGCTTTCTTT. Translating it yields CASSIVQGGRRAFF.

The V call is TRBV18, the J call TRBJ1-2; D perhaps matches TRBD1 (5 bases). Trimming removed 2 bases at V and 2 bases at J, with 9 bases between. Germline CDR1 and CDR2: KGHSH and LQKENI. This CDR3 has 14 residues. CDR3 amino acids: CASSPEGRNYGYTF. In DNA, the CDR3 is TGTGCCAGCTCACCAGAGGGGCGGAACTATGGCTACACCTTC.

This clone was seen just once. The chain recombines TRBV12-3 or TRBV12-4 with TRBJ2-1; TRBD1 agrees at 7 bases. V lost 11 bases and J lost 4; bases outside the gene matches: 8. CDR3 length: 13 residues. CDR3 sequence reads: CAGKETGYNEQFF. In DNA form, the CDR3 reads TGTGCCGGAAAAGAGACAGGGTACAATGAGCAGTTCTTC.

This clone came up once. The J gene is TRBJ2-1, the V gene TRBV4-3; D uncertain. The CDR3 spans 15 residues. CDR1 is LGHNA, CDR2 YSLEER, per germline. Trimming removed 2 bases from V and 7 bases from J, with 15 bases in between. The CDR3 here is CASSQPANLWNEQFF. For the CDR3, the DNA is TGCGCCAGCAGCCAACCGGCGAACCTATGGAATGAGCAGTTCTTC.

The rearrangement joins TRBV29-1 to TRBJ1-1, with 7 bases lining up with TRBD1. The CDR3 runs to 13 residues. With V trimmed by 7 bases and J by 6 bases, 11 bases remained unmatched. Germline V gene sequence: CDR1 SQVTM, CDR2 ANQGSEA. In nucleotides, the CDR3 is TGCAGCGGTAGTACAGGGGAAGACGCTGAAGCTTTCTTT. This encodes CSGSTGEDAEAFF.

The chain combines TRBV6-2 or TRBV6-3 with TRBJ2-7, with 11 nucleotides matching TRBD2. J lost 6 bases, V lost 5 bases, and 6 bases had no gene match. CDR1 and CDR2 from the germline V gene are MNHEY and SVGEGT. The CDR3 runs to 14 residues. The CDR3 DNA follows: TGTGCCAGCAGTCCGACTAGCGGGGCTAGCGAGCAGTACTTC. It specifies CASSPTSGASEQYF.

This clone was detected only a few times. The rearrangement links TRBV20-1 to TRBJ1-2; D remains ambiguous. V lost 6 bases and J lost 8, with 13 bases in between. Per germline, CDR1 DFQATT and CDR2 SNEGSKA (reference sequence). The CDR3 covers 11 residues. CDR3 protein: CSAAPGAGYTF. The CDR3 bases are TGCAGTGCGGCCCCCGGAGCCGGCTACACCTTC.

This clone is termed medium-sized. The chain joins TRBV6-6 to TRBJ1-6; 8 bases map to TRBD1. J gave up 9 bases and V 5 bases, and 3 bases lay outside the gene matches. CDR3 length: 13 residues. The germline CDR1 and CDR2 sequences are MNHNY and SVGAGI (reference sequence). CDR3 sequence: CASSGTGISPLHF. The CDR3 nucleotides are TGTGCCAGCAGTGGGACAGGCATTTCACCCCTCCACTTT.

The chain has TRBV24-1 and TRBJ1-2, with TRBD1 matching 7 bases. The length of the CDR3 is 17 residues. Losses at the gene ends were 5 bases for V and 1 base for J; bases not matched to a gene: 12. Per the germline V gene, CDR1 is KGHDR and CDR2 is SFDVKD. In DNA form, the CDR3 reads TGTGCCACCAGTGGGTTTGCCGGGGACAGATTTAACTATGGCTACACCTTC. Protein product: CATSGFAGDRFNYGYTF.

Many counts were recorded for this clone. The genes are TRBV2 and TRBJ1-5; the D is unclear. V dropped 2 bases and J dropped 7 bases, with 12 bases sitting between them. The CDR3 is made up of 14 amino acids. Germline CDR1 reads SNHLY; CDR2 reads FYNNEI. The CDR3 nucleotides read TGTGCCAGCAGTGAATGGTCGGAGGGCCAGCCCCAGCATTTT. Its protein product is CASSEWSEGQPQHF.

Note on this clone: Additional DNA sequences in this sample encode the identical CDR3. The CDR3, as DNA: TGCGCCAGCAGCTTGGGGGGTCGCACAGATACGCAGTATTTT. This sequence encodes CASSLGGRTDTQYF. This sequence joins TRBV5-1 and TRBJ2-3; D ambiguous. V gave up 0 bases and J gave up 1 base, with 6 bases separating them. This CDR3 spans 14 amino acids. From germline, CDR1 is SGHRS and CDR2 YFSETQ.

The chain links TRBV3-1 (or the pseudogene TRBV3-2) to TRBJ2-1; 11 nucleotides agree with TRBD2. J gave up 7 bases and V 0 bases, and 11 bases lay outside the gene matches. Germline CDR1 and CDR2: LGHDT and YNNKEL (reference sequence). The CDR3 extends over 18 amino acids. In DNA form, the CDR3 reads TGTGCCAGCAGCCAAGATCCATTTCCCACTAGCGGGGGTAATGAGCAGTTCTTC. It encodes CASSQDPFPTSGGNEQFF.